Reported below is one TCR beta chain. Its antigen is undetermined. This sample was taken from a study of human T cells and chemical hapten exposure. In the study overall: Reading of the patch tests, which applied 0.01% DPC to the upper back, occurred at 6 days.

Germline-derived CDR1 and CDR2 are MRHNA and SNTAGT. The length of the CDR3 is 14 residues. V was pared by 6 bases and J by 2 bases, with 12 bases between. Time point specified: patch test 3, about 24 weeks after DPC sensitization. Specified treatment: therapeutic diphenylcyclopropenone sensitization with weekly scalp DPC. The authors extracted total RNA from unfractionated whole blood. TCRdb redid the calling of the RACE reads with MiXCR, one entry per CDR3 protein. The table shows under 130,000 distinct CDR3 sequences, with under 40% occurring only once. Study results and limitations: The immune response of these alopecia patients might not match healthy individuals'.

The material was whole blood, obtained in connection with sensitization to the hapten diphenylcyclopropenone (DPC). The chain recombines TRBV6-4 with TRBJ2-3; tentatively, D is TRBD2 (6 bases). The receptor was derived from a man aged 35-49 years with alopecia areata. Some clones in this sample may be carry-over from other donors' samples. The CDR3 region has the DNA TGTGCCAGCAGACCGGGACTGCACACAGATACGCAGTATTTT. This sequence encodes CASRPGLHTDTQYF.